The 29 T cell receptor beta chains below come from one sample, sequenced in a study of blood T cell repertoires in COVID-19. Profiled with immunoSEQ multiplex PCR; TCRdb holds only in-frame clones, not every one. The sample lists approximately 210,000 clones; just over 85% were seen once. Sequencing was done on a sample of peripheral blood. Receptor source: a man in his fifties with COVID-19, enrolled during active disease.

This rearrangement joins TRBV4-3 to TRBJ2-3; 8 nucleotides agree with TRBD1. Germline values: CDR1 LGHNA, CDR2 YSLEER. J was trimmed by 4 bases and V by 4 bases; bases with no gene match: 4. The CDR3 spans 14 residues. The CDR3 reads CASSPDRAADTQYF. The CDR3 bases are TGCGCCAGCAGCCCGGACAGGGCCGCAGATACGCAGTATTTT.

Written as DNA, the CDR3 is TGTGCCAGCAGCCGTCCCGGGACAACATACGAGCAGTACTTC. Its translation: CASSRPGTTYEQYF. The chain links TRBV7-9 to TRBJ2-7; D possibly corresponds to TRBD1 (6 bases). This CDR3 contains 14 residues. Looked up from germline, CDR1 is SEHNR and CDR2 is FQNEAQ (reference sequence). V lost 5 bases to trimming and J lost 4 bases, with 15 bases between them.

This rearrangement joins TRBV29-1 to TRBJ2-5, with D hard to call. Trimming left V 4 bases short and J 2 bases short, with 11 bases between. CDR1 is SQVTM and CDR2 is ANQGSEA in the germline V gene. This CDR3 is 13 amino acids long. The CDR3 loop reads CSVAFRLQETQYF. The CDR3 bases are TGCAGCGTTGCCTTCAGATTACAAGAGACCCAGTACTTC.

The rearrangement links TRBV27 to TRBJ1-6; 10 positions agree with TRBD1. V shed 3 bases and J 8 bases; nucleotides not matched to a gene: 4. The CDR3 covers 15 residues. CDR1 is MNHEY and CDR2 is SMNVEV in the germline V gene (reference sequence). The CDR3 nucleotides are TGTGCCAGCAGTTTTTTCGGGACAGGGGATTCACCCCTCCACTTT. This translates into CASSFFGTGDSPLHF.

The chain uses TRBV28 and TRBJ1-3; D is uncertain. The CDR3 covers 15 residues. V was shortened by 1 base and J by 4 bases, with 11 bases between the two germline ends. Germline V lookup: CDR1 MDHEN, CDR2 SYDVKM. CDR3 sequence (DNA): TGTGCCAGCAGTTTATTTGCGGGTAACGGAAACACCATATATTTT. This translates into CASSLFAGNGNTIYF.

The V and J genes are TRBV11-1 and TRBJ2-7; tentatively, D is TRBD1 (5 bases). The ends were cut back, 2 bases at V and 3 bases at J, with 17 bases in the middle. CDR3 size: 16 residues. Germline assignment: CDR1 SGHAT and CDR2 FQDESV (reference sequence). CDR3 in amino acids: CASSLRGQGRSYEQYF. The CDR3 region has the DNA TGTGCCAGCAGCTTACGTGGGCAGGGCAGGAGCTACGAGCAGTACTTC.

The CDR3 loop reads CAGSRQGTSTDTQYF. In DNA form, the CDR3 reads TGTGCCGGGTCCCGACAGGGTACTAGCACAGATACGCAGTATTTT. The chain joins TRBV9 to TRBJ2-3, with 7 bases aligning to TRBD1. The CDR3 length is 15 residues. Germline CDR1 is SGDLS and CDR2 is YYNGEE. V trimming: 10 bases; J trimming: 0 bases; junction bases outside the gene matches: 11.

The chain employs TRBV18 and TRBJ2-7, with D possibly matching TRBD1 (5 bases). This CDR3 is built from 16 residues. CDR1 and CDR2 (germline): KGHSH, LQKENI. Trimming shortened V by 0 bases and J by 6 bases, and 18 bases separated the two germline ends. The chain's CDR3 is CASSPPSRAGKSEQYF. For the CDR3, the DNA is TGTGCCAGCTCACCACCTTCTCGGGCAGGGAAGTCCGAGCAGTACTTC. The full variable domain, completed using reference TRBV18 and TRBJ2-7, is NAGVMQNPRHLVRRRGQEARLRCSPMKGHSHVYWYRQLPEEGLKFMVYLQKENIIDESGMPKERFSAEFPKEGPSILRIQQVVRGDSAAYFCASSPPSRAGKSEQYFGPGTRLTVT.

V usage is TRBV7-6 and J usage is TRBJ1-4; TRBD1 matches at 8 bases. Looked up from germline, CDR1 is SGHVS and CDR2 is FNYEAQ. The junction had 11 bases not matched to a gene; V was cut back by 5 bases and J by 3 bases. The CDR3 covers 17 residues. CDR3 nucleotide sequence: TGTGCCAGCAGCCCAAAGACAGGGGCCCTCGCTAATGAAAAACTGTTTTTT. It yields the protein CASSPKTGALANEKLFF.

The chain employs TRBV2 and TRBJ2-7, with D perhaps TRBD2 (6 bases). V shed 11 bases and J shed 4 bases, with 18 bases lying between them. Germline values: CDR1 SNHLY, CDR2 FYNNEI. There are 13 residues in the CDR3. CDR3 bases: TGTGCCGGAAGAACATCGGCGGGATACGAGCAGTACTTC. Translating it yields CAGRTSAGYEQYF.

This chain uses TRBV27 with TRBJ2-7; D possibly corresponds to TRBD2 (5 bases). V was shortened by 3 bases and J by 0 bases, with 12 bases between the two germline ends. Germline V gives CDR1 MNHEY, CDR2 SMNVEV (reference sequence). The CDR3 sequence is 15 residues long. CDR3 bases: TGTGCCAGCAGTTTCCAACCTAGCCCCTCCTACGAGCAGTACTTC. It codes for CASSFQPSPSYEQYF.

The chain combines TRBV9 with TRBJ1-1; the D is unclear. Germline-derived CDR1 and CDR2 are SGDLS and YYNGEE. Trimming shortened V by 5 bases and J by 5 bases, and 13 bases separated the two germline ends. This CDR3 spans 13 amino acids. CDR3 bases: TGTGCCAGCAGGGGTGGCGGCGGGACTGAAGCTTTCTTT. Translating it yields CASRGGGGTEAFF.

This chain links TRBV7-8 with TRBJ2-7, with a tentative D call TRBD1 (5 bases). CDR1 and CDR2 (germline): SGHVS, FQNEAQ. With 0 bases removed from V and 7 bases from J, the gap between germline ends came to 7 bases. The CDR3 contains 12 residues. The CDR3 is CASSLAGAEQYF. The CDR3 bases are TGTGCCAGCAGCTTAGCAGGGGCGGAGCAGTACTTC.

The CDR3 here is CASSLRDRGETQYF. In DNA form, the CDR3 reads TGTGCCAGTAGTCTCCGGGACAGGGGCGAGACCCAGTACTTC. This sequence joins TRBV19 and TRBJ2-5; 10 bases agree with TRBD1. CDR3 length equals 14 residues. Germline trimming cut 5 bases from V and 5 bases from J; bases unmatched to any gene: 5. Looked up from germline, CDR1 is LNHDA and CDR2 is SQIVND (reference sequence). Filled out from reference TRBV19 and TRBJ2-5, the complete variable domain reads DGGITQSPKYLFRKEGQNVTLSCEQNLNHDAMYWYRQDPGQGLRLIYYSQIVNDFQKGDIAEGYSVSREKKESFPLTVTSAQKNPTAFYLCASSLRDRGETQYFGPGTRLLVL.

The chain couples TRBV12-3 or TRBV12-4 to TRBJ2-5, with D maybe TRBD2 (6 bases). There are 13 residues in the CDR3. V lost 2 bases and J 3 bases, leaving 7 bases between the germline ends. CDR3 DNA sequence: TGTGCCAGCAGTTTATGGGGGGAAGAGACCCAGTACTTC. Amino acids: CASSLWGEETQYF.

V and J are TRBV19 and TRBJ2-7; possible D gene TRBD1, 5 bases. Germline V gene lookup returns CDR1 LNHDA and CDR2 SQIVND (reference sequence). Trimming removed 5 bases at V and 3 bases at J, with 14 bases between. CDR3 length equals 14 residues. The CDR3 nucleotides are TGTGCCAGTAGTCCTCGACAGAGCCGCTACGAGCAGTACTTC. This codes for CASSPRQSRYEQYF. The entire variable domain, with the rest obtained from reference TRBV19 and TRBJ2-7, is as follows: DGGITQSPKYLFRKEGQNVTLSCEQNLNHDAMYWYRQDPGQGLRLIYYSQIVNDFQKGDIAEGYSVSREKKESFPLTVTSAQKNPTAFYLCASSPRQSRYEQYFGPGTRLTVT.

V usage is TRBV4-2 and J usage is TRBJ2-2; TRBD1 aligns across 7 bases. The junction had 0 bases not matched to a gene; V was cut back by 1 base and J by 1 base. This CDR3 region has 15 residues. CDR1 is LGHNA and CDR2 is YNFKEQ in the germline V gene. Here the CDR3 DNA reads TGTGCCAGCAGCCAAGGACAGGGGAACACCGGGGAGCTGTTTTTT. It encodes CASSQGQGNTGELFF.

CDR3 amino acids: CATSREVGADTQYF. The CDR3 DNA follows: TGTGCCACCAGCAGAGAGGTCGGGGCAGATACGCAGTATTTT. V is TRBV15 and J is TRBJ2-3, with a tentative D call TRBD2 (5 bases). The CDR3 covers 14 residues. V was shortened by 0 bases and J by 4 bases, with 8 bases between the two germline ends. In germline, CDR1 is LNHNV, CDR2 YYDKDF (reference sequence).

The chain has TRBV9 and TRBJ2-7; 14 bases line up with TRBD2. CDR3 length: 16 residues. Losses at the gene ends were 3 bases for V and 2 bases for J; bases not matched to a gene: 4. In germline, CDR1 is SGDLS, CDR2 YYNGEE. CDR3 bases: TGTGCCAGCAGCGGAGGGGGACTAGCGGGGGCCTACGAGCAGTACTTC. Its protein product is CASSGGGLAGAYEQYF.

The rearrangement joins TRBV30 to TRBJ1-1, with TRBD1 identical over 9 bases. With V trimmed by 3 bases and J by 6 bases, 8 bases remained unmatched. The V gene's germline CDR1 is GTSNPN and CDR2 SVGIG (reference sequence). The CDR3 totals 14 residues. The CDR3 DNA reads as TGTGCCTGGAGGAGACAGGGGGAGGGGTCTGAAGCTTTCTTT. Its protein product is CAWRRQGEGSEAFF.

The rearrangement joins TRBV2 to TRBJ2-7; weak D call: TRBD1 (5 bases). Germline V gene data show CDR1 as SNHLY and CDR2 as FYNNEI. The CDR3 loop spans 12 amino acids. V was shortened by 8 bases and J by 1 base, with 9 bases between the two germline ends. The CDR3 DNA is TGTGCCAGCCGCGACAGTTCCTACGAGCAGTACTTC. Its translation is CASRDSSYEQYF.

The rearrangement uses TRBV5-6 and TRBJ1-1; D gene unclear. This CDR3 has 14 residues. Germline V CDR1 and CDR2: SGHDT, YYEEEE. Trimming took 3 bases from V and 2 from J, leaving 11 bases between them. The CDR3 is CASSSLRANTEAFF. The CDR3 bases are TGTGCCAGCAGCTCCCTGAGGGCAAACACTGAAGCTTTCTTT.

The chain has TRBV6-5 and TRBJ2-7; TRBD1 is a possible D gene (6 bases). With 0 bases removed from V and 2 bases from J, the gap between germline ends came to 8 bases. The CDR3 extends over 14 amino acids. Germline lookup yields CDR1 MNHEY and CDR2 SVGAGI. DNA of the CDR3: TGTGCCAGCAGTTACTCAACAGGGACCTACGAGCAGTACTTC. It specifies CASSYSTGTYEQYF.

This sequence joins TRBV9 and TRBJ1-4; D uncertain. The germline V gene has CDR1 SGDLS and CDR2 YYNGEE. The V and J ends lost 4 bases and 1 base respectively, with 11 bases between them. The CDR3 sequence is 15 residues long. The CDR3 DNA follows: TGTGCCAGCAGCTCCCAAGGGAGAACTAATGAAAAACTGTTTTTT. Protein: CASSSQGRTNEKLFF. Together with reference TRBV9 and TRBJ1-4, the CDR3 gives the full variable domain: DSGVTQTPKHLITATGQRVTLRCSPRSGDLSVYWYQQSLDQGLQFLIQYYNGEERAKGNILERFSAQQFPDLHSELNLSSLELGDSALYFCASSSQGRTNEKLFFGSGTQLSVL.

J is TRBJ1-3 and V is TRBV10-3; 8 positions agree with TRBD1. Germline V gene lookup returns CDR1 ENHRY and CDR2 SYGVKD. This CDR3 contains 16 residues. With 6 bases clipped from V and 2 bases from J, the junction kept 9 bases outside the gene matches. The CDR3 coding sequence is TGTGCCATCAGCCGGACAGGGAGGGGAGCTGGAAACACCATATATTTT. The encoded protein is CAISRTGRGAGNTIYF.

The chain employs TRBV9 and TRBJ2-1; 7 bases fit TRBD2. This CDR3 contains 16 residues. V was pared by 7 bases and J by 2 bases, with 12 bases of the junction left unmatched. Germline CDR1 is SGDLS and CDR2 is YYNGEE. In DNA, the CDR3 is TGTGCCAGCGGGATAAAGGGCGGGGGTGCCTACAATGAGCAGTTCTTC. Protein sequence: CASGIKGGGAYNEQFF. The whole variable domain, filled in from reference TRBV9 and TRBJ2-1, reads DSGVTQTPKHLITATGQRVTLRCSPRSGDLSVYWYQQSLDQGLQFLIQYYNGEERAKGNILERFSAQQFPDLHSELNLSSLELGDSALYFCASGIKGGGAYNEQFFGPGTRLTVL.

The rearrangement joins TRBV7-8 to TRBJ1-1, with 10 nucleotides matching TRBD1. Looked up from germline, CDR1 is SGHVS and CDR2 is FQNEAQ. The CDR3 has 16 residues. V trimming: 6 bases; J trimming: 4 bases; junction bases outside the gene matches: 11. CDR3 bases: TGTGCCAGCAGACGGGCGGACAGGGGGTTTAGCACTGAAGCTTTCTTT. Translation gives CASRRADRGFSTEAFF.

The V and J genes are TRBV14 and TRBJ2-7; 13 positions agree with TRBD2. The CDR3 extends over 14 amino acids. The V gene end was trimmed by 4 bases and the J gene end by 8 bases; junction bases not matched to a gene: 5. CDR1 and CDR2 from the germline V gene are SGHDN and FVKESK. The CDR3 reads CASSLGLAGAKQYF. The CDR3 bases are TGTGCCAGCAGCCTTGGACTAGCGGGAGCCAAGCAGTACTTC.

The genes are TRBV6-5 and TRBJ2-5, with D perhaps TRBD2 (5 bases). This CDR3 region has 15 residues. Trimming took off 0 bases at V and 3 bases at J, with 11 bases between the two ends. Germline V gene lookup returns CDR1 MNHEY and CDR2 SVGAGI. The CDR3 DNA is TGTGCCAGCAGTTACTCCGAACTAGAAGAAGAGACCCAGTACTTC. This translates into CASSYSELEEETQYF.